The entry below describes one TCR beta chain. The target of this receptor is not known. It has no much larger one-base neighbor in the sample; base qualities were not kept. TCR cDNA was synthesized by 5'RACE template switching, which introduced a universal primer site and unique molecular identifiers. Priming for cDNA synthesis came from both the TCR alpha and TCR beta constant segments. Library amplification involved two PCR steps, and the second step added sample barcodes and sequencing adapters. Sequencing of libraries was performed on Illumina HiSeq 2500 (2x100 bp) or NovaSeq (2x150 bp). Concerning the study's data processing: MIGEC handled demultiplexing of reads and collapsing into UMI consensus sequences, while MiXCR performed V(D)J alignment. Clonotypes responding to the vaccine were identified with edgeR on replicate PBMC samples, with the criteria of FDR below 0.01 and a log2 fold change above 5 up to day 15. Each bulk clonotype was labeled CD4 or CD8 based on which sequenced repertoire, CD4 or CD8, contained the clonotype at higher abundance. TCRdb trimmed the raw reads at Q25, called clones with MiXCR and kept productive beta chains. Identical CDR3 proteins give one entry, which carries the most common genes and DNA. Clone size and V and J calls follow TCRdb, not the original study. Across this sample there are 450,000 to 550,000 distinct CDR3 sequences, with 21% seen only once. 15% to 20% of the sample lies in the top ten.

This sample was taken from a study of T cells after yellow fever vaccination (dated by TCRdb to 2018 to 2020). In the study overall: The SMART-Seq v4 Ultra Low Input RNA kit was used to prepare libraries from fractions with low cell numbers. The cohort comprised two healthy male donors, one aged 18 to 29 and one aged 30 to 39 years. Blood was drawn at multiple timepoints before and after primary and secondary immunization, with bulk PBMC replicates and cell subsets isolated. To follow T-cell clones before and after both primary and booster YFV17D yellow fever vaccination, bulk TCR alpha and beta repertoires underwent longitudinal sequencing.

Explained via the paper, the treatment or condition label denotes: live attenuated yellow fever vaccine strain. Two biological replicates of bulk PBMCs were collected at each blood-draw timepoint. PBMCs were isolated from peripheral blood using a standard Ficoll-Paque protocol. TriZol was used to extract RNA from bulk PBMCs, from CD4 and CD8 fractions, and from dextramer-positive and dextramer-negative fractions. General conclusions and limits of the study: Most clones expanded after primary vaccination (roughly 96% of CD4 and approximately 86% of CD8) were re-detected after the booster, suggesting that broad memory maintenance occurred. Only two donors were included in the study, so the extent to which the findings can be generalized is limited. A small share of clonotypes occurred in both CD4 and CD8 compartments, likely arising from convergent recombination. FACS-sorted repertoires could contain abundant contaminating clonotypes from the bulk population, so computational filtering was required. Compared with the primary T-cell response, the secondary T-cell response was faster but weaker, reaching its peak on day 5 rather than on day 15.

The sample was PBMCs, taken about 21 days after the first yellow fever vaccination. The sequence was obtained from a man younger than 35 who received the YFV17D yellow fever vaccine.

CDR3 protein: CASSYALGDEQYF. The bases are TGTGCCAGCAGTTACGCGTTAGGTGACGAGCAGTACTTC. The chain is encoded by TRBV6-5 joined to TRBJ2-7; the D gene assignment is ambiguous. V and J lose 2 bases and 5 bases, and a span of 10 bases separates them. Via the germline V gene, CDR1 is MNHEY and CDR2 SVGAGI. From the cysteine up to the phenylalanine, the CDR3 has a length of 13 residues. Of all the DNA, just the CDR3 is kept, 39 bases in frame from base 1.